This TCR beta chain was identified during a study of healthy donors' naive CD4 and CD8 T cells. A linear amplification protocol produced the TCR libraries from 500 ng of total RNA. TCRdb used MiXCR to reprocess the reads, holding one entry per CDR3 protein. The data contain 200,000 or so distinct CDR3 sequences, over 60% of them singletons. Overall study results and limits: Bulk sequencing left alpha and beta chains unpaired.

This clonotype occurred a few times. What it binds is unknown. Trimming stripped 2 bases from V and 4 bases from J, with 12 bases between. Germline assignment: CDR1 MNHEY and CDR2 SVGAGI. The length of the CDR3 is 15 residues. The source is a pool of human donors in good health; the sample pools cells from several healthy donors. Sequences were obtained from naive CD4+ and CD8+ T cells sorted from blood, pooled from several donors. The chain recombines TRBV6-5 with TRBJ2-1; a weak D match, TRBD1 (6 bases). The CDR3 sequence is CASSYTATGYNEQFF. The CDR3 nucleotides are TGTGCCAGCAGTTACACAGCGACAGGTTACAATGAGCAGTTCTTC.